One sample yielded the 22 T cell receptor beta chains listed below, sequenced in a study of T-cell reconstitution after alpha-beta-depleted transplantation in children (dated by TCRdb to the mid-2010s). The library was produced with PCR. The listed sequencing device is Illumina HiSeq 2500. To normalize quantification of the TCRbeta repertoire, the TCR libraries were built with molecular barcoding that relied on unique molecular identifiers. Using fastp trimming at Q25 and MiXCR clonotype assembly, TCRdb reanalyzed the public sequencing data and kept in-frame beta chains. All rows with the same CDR3 protein become a single entry with the most common DNA and genes. Across this sample there are more than 400,000 distinct CDR3 sequences, with 10% to 12% seen only once. Jointly, the top ten make up 14% of the sample. According to the study, the label for this sample's treatment or condition signals: allogeneic hematopoietic cell transplantation with graft depleted of TCRalphabeta T cells and CD19 B cells.

Sequences were derived from PBMCs, mostly from graft donor cells, sampled 180 days after TCRalphabeta/CD19-depleted stem cell transplant. Source of these receptors: a female patient aged 2-9 years who had a stem cell transplant for aplastic anemia, so the T cells may come from the graft donor.

This clonotype has a handful of counts. This chain uses TRBV11-2 with TRBJ2-3, with D perhaps TRBD2 (5 bases). Between the trimmed V and J ends, which lost 4 bases and 4 bases, there was a span of 15 bases. Germline V gives CDR1 SGHAT, CDR2 FQNNGV. This CDR3 is 15 amino acids long. The CDR3 DNA is TGTGCCAGCAGCTCACTCCGAGGGAGAGCAGATACGCAGTATTTT. This gives the protein CASSSLRGRADTQYF.

This clonotype was seen a handful of times. CDR3 loop: CASSYSEGAGYNEQFF. CDR3 nucleotide sequence: TGTGCCAGCAGTTACTCCGAGGGAGCGGGGTACAATGAGCAGTTCTTC. The rearrangement joins TRBV6-5 to TRBJ2-1, with 7 bases aligning to TRBD2. Looked up from germline, CDR1 is MNHEY and CDR2 is SVGAGI. Trimming took 0 bases from V and 4 from J; bases not matched to a gene: 6. The length of the CDR3 is 16 residues.

In this sample, this clonotype turned up a few times. The chain employs TRBV29-1 and TRBJ2-3; D uncertain. V dropped 6 bases and J dropped 4 bases, with 11 bases sitting between them. Germline values: CDR1 SQVTM, CDR2 ANQGSEA. The CDR3 runs to 12 residues. Here the CDR3 DNA reads TGCAGCGTGCAAGACCGGCCAGATACGCAGTATTTT. Amino acids: CSVQDRPDTQYF.

This clonotype was seen only a few times. The rearrangement joins TRBV5-1 to TRBJ2-7; TRBD1 matches at 9 bases. The V gene's germline CDR1 is SGHRS and CDR2 YFSETQ. The length of the CDR3 is 14 residues. V dropped 4 bases and J dropped 2; count of bases not matched to a gene: 4. The CDR3 spells CASSRGQGPYEQYV. In DNA, the CDR3 is TGCGCCAGCAGCCGGGGACAGGGTCCCTACGAGCAGTACGTC.

The chain joins TRBV20-1 to TRBJ1-5, with 10 bases fitting TRBD1. With V trimmed by 3 bases and J by 4 bases, 6 bases remained unmatched. Germline CDR1 is DFQATT and CDR2 is SNEGSKA (reference sequence). The CDR3 length is 15 residues. CDR3 in amino acids: CSARGTGAYNQPQHF. CDR3 bases: TGCAGTGCTAGGGGGACAGGGGCCTATAATCAGCCCCAGCATTTT.

This clonotype was recorded many times. The rearrangement uses TRBV20-1 and TRBJ2-4; 8 nucleotides align to TRBD1. CDR3 length: 14 amino acids. Trimming removed 3 bases from V and 3 bases from J; junction bases left unmatched: 4. Per the germline V gene, CDR1 is DFQATT and CDR2 is SNEGSKA (reference sequence). CDR3 DNA: TGCAGTGCTAGGACAGGGGTGAACAAAAACATTCAGTACTTC. Protein product: CSARTGVNKNIQYF.

This clonotype was counted at least ten times. The genes are TRBV6-5 and TRBJ2-4; D is possibly TRBD2 (7 bases). The CDR3 covers 15 residues. Deletions cut 4 bases from V and 1 base from J, with 11 bases between. CDR1 is MNHEY, CDR2 SVGAGI, per germline. Here the CDR3 reads CASSSGGAAKNIQYF. The CDR3 DNA reads TGTGCCAGCAGTTCGGGGGGCGCGGCCAAAAACATTCAGTACTTC.

This clonotype has ten or more counts. V gene TRBV7-9 combines with J gene TRBJ2-3, with 7 positions matching TRBD2. After removal of 5 bases from V and 4 bases from J, the junction contained 6 bases not matched to a gene. Germline CDR1 and CDR2: SEHNR and FQNEAQ (reference sequence). The CDR3 has 14 amino acids. The CDR3 region has the DNA TGTGCCAGCAGCCTCCTGGGGAGGGCAGATACGCAGTATTTT. Translated, it gives CASSLLGRADTQYF.

This clonotype has just a few counts. The chain links TRBV28 to TRBJ1-2; 7 bases line up with TRBD1. The germline V gene has CDR1 MDHEN and CDR2 SYDVKM. V was pared by 4 bases and J by 4 bases, with 6 bases of the junction left unmatched. The CDR3 sequence is 14 residues long. The CDR3 bases are TGTGCCAGCAGTTATGGGCAGGGGGTCTATGGCTACACCTTC. This sequence encodes CASSYGQGVYGYTF.

The chain uses TRBV27 and TRBJ1-3; TRBD1 aligns across 9 bases. The length of the CDR3 is 14 residues. After removal of 6 bases from V and 3 bases from J, the junction contained 3 bases not matched to a gene. Germline V gives CDR1 MNHEY, CDR2 SMNVEV (reference sequence). CDR3 bases: TGTGCCAGCAGGGACAGGGGAAGTGGAAACACCATATATTTT. It codes for CASRDRGSGNTIYF.

This clonotype came up once. CDR3 bases: TGCAGTGCTCAACTCAAAGCGACCTACGAGCAGTACTTC. Its protein is CSAQLKATYEQYF. The genes are TRBV20-1 and TRBJ2-7; D call uncertain. The CDR3 totals 13 residues. The V end was cut by 5 bases, the J end by 2 bases, with 13 bases between. CDR1 and CDR2 from the germline V gene are DFQATT and SNEGSKA (reference sequence).

This clonotype was counted a few times. The chain uses TRBV18 and TRBJ1-1, with 12 bases that match TRBD1. Germline V gene lookup returns CDR1 KGHSH and CDR2 LQKENI. V dropped 3 bases and J dropped 11; count of bases not matched to a gene: 7. The CDR3 sequence is 14 residues long. CDR3 loop: CASSPRDRGLDAFF. The CDR3 bases are TGTGCCAGCTCACCGAGGGACAGGGGGCTGGACGCTTTCTTT.

The V call is TRBV9, the J call TRBJ1-5; D uncertain. This CDR3 contains 14 residues. The V gene lost 0 bases and the J gene lost 0 bases, with 4 bases spanning the gap. Germline V gives CDR1 SGDLS, CDR2 YYNGEE. The CDR3 here is CASSVGYSNQPQHF. CDR3 DNA: TGTGCCAGCAGCGTAGGGTATAGCAATCAGCCCCAGCATTTT.

In its sample, this clonotype was seen many times. The chain has TRBV5-1 and TRBJ2-1, with TRBD1 matching 7 bases. CDR3 length: 17 residues. Germline assignment: CDR1 SGHRS and CDR2 YFSETQ. Trimming cost V 3 bases and J 2 bases; bases outside gene matches: 11. The CDR3 DNA sequence: TGCGCCAGCAGCTCAGGTAAAAACAGGGGACCCTACAATGAGCAGTTCTTC. As protein: CASSSGKNRGPYNEQFF.

The chain combines TRBV5-1 with TRBJ2-5; 15 bases align to TRBD2. J lost 5 bases, V lost 3 bases, and 2 bases had no gene match. Germline V gene lookup returns CDR1 SGHRS and CDR2 YFSETQ. The CDR3 sequence is 15 residues long. CDR3 nucleotide sequence: TGCGCCAGCAGCTGGACTAGCGGGGGGGCCGAGACCCAGTACTTC. Translation: CASSWTSGGAETQYF.

This clonotype was observed at least ten times. V is TRBV20-1 and J is TRBJ2-3; TRBD2 matches 13 bases. J was trimmed by 3 bases and V by 3 bases; bases with no gene match: 3. The V gene's germline CDR1 is DFQATT and CDR2 SNEGSKA (reference sequence). This CDR3 has 15 residues. The DNA of the CDR3 is TGCAGTGCTAGGGGACTAGCGGGAATAACAGATACGCAGTATTTT. Amino acid sequence: CSARGLAGITDTQYF.

This clonotype was seen more than once but under ten times. This rearrangement joins TRBV6-2 or TRBV6-3 to TRBJ1-1; a weak D match, TRBD1 (5 bases). Germline loops: CDR1 MNHEY, CDR2 SVGEGT. The CDR3 has 15 residues. V lost 2 bases, J lost 4 bases, and 14 bases lay in between. CDR3: CASSYVVWGSTEAFF. The DNA of the CDR3 is TGTGCCAGCAGTTACGTTGTGTGGGGGTCCACTGAAGCTTTCTTT.

In this sample, this clonotype turned up many times. The chain joins TRBV20-1 to TRBJ2-7; 7 bases are shared with TRBD1. Trimming cost V 6 bases and J 3 bases; bases outside gene matches: 5. The CDR3 is 12 residues long. Germline V CDR1 and CDR2: DFQATT, SNEGSKA (reference sequence). The CDR3 loop reads CSAPRDSYEQYF. CDR3 nucleotides: TGCAGTGCGCCCCGGGACAGCTACGAGCAGTACTTC.

J is TRBJ1-4 and V is TRBV5-1; D is uncertain. Trimming stripped 0 bases from V and 6 bases from J, with 9 bases between. This CDR3 comprises 14 residues. Germline V CDR1 and CDR2: SGHRS, YFSETQ. CDR3: CASSLGPTDEKLFF. The CDR3 nucleotides read TGCGCCAGCAGCTTGGGACCCACGGATGAAAAACTGTTTTTT.

This clonotype was counted a few times. This chain joins TRBV10-3 and TRBJ2-2; D is unclear. The CDR3 consists of 11 residues. The V end lost 6 bases, the J end lost 8 bases, and 7 bases lay between the germline ends. Germline loops: CDR1 ENHRY, CDR2 SYGVKD. This CDR3 reads CAISAEGELFF. The CDR3 DNA is TGTGCCATCAGCGCTGAAGGGGAGCTGTTTTTT.

This clonotype was found a few times. The rearrangement links TRBV29-1 to TRBJ2-3; D may be TRBD2 (6 bases). V was clipped by 5 bases and J by 4 bases, with 19 bases between them. Germline loops: CDR1 SQVTM, CDR2 ANQGSEA. The CDR3 covers 15 residues. The CDR3 loop is CSVQGLTFEADTQYF. Here the CDR3 DNA reads TGCAGCGTTCAGGGACTCACGTTTGAGGCAGATACGCAGTATTTT.

The chain has TRBV12-5 and TRBJ2-7, with D possibly TRBD1 on 5 matching bases. Germline CDR1 and CDR2: LGHNT and FRNRAP. CDR3 length: 13 amino acids. Trimming took off 6 bases at V and 6 bases at J, with 15 bases between the two ends. The CDR3 region is CASGPSTVSEQYV. The CDR3 region has the DNA TGTGCTAGTGGACCCTCGACAGTAAGCGAGCAGTACGTC.